This passage covers 26 T cell receptor beta chains from one sample sequenced in a study of blood T cell repertoires in COVID-19. Using immunoSEQ multiplex PCR, the repertoire was profiled, and TCRdb retains in-frame clones only, with some absent. The table has about 130,000 clones, 84% seen once; the top ten hold roughly an eighth. Sequenced: peripheral blood. The receptors were gathered from a woman in her twenties or thirties who had recovered from COVID-19.

The chain employs TRBV24-1 and TRBJ2-7; D is possibly TRBD1 (9 bases). The germline V gene has CDR1 KGHDR and CDR2 SFDVKD. The CDR3 contains 21 residues. V was cut by 1 base and J by 1 base, with 28 bases left in between. The chain's CDR3 is CATSDFLGQGDLAGISYEQYF. The DNA of the CDR3 is TGTGCCACCAGTGATTTCCTGGGACAGGGCGACCTAGCGGGTATTTCCTACGAGCAGTACTTC.

CDR3: CASRLGEIGGTEAFF. In nucleotides, the CDR3 is TGTGCCAGTAGGCTGGGCGAAATAGGAGGCACTGAAGCTTTCTTT. J is TRBJ1-1 and V is TRBV19; D is ambiguous. The ends were cut back, 6 bases at V and 4 bases at J, with 18 bases in the middle. Germline assignment: CDR1 LNHDA and CDR2 SQIVND (reference sequence). CDR3 length equals 15 residues.

The V and J genes are TRBV7-9 and TRBJ1-5; 8 nucleotides match TRBD1. CDR1 and CDR2 (germline): SEHNR, FQNEAQ (reference sequence). V trimming: 5 bases; J trimming: 6 bases; junction bases outside the gene matches: 12. This CDR3 is 16 amino acids long. CDR3 in amino acids: CASSTTGQGVFQPQHF. The CDR3 DNA sequence: TGTGCCAGCAGCACAACCGGACAGGGTGTCTTTCAGCCCCAGCATTTT.

The chain combines TRBV29-1 with TRBJ1-1, with D uncertain. Germline CDR1 and CDR2: SQVTM and ANQGSEA. V was pared by 7 bases and J by 1 base, with 10 bases between. There are 12 residues in the CDR3. The CDR3, as DNA: TGCAGCGCCCTCACGGGGAACACTGAAGCTTTCTTT. This codes for CSALTGNTEAFF. The full variable domain, with the rest looked up from reference TRBV29-1 and TRBJ1-1, is SAVISQKPSRDICQRGTSLTIQCQVDSQVTMMFWYRQQPGQSLTLIATANQGSEATYESGFVIDKFPISRPNLTFSTLTVSNMSPEDSSIYLCSALTGNTEAFFGQGTRLTVV.

V gene TRBV3-1 (or the pseudogene TRBV3-2) combines with J gene TRBJ2-5; 10 nucleotides match TRBD1. Germline CDR1 reads LGHDT; CDR2 reads YNNKEL (reference sequence). The length of the CDR3 is 15 residues. Trimming removed 4 bases from V and 3 bases from J; junction bases left unmatched: 5. This CDR3 is CASSLVGTGEETQYF. CDR3 bases: TGTGCCAGCAGCCTCGTGGGGACAGGGGAAGAGACCCAGTACTTC.

The rearrangement joins TRBV6-1 to TRBJ1-2, with D possibly being TRBD1 (5 bases). Germline V gene sequence: CDR1 MNHNS, CDR2 SASEGT. Trimming pared 3 bases from V and 7 bases from J, leaving 21 bases between. The CDR3 loop spans 16 amino acids. As DNA, the CDR3 is TGTGCCAGCAGTGATTGGGGGGAACCCACCCCAGTTGGCTACACCTTC. It codes for CASSDWGEPTPVGYTF.

The chain links TRBV12-3 or TRBV12-4 to TRBJ2-3; D not certain. The V end lost 6 bases, the J end lost 1 base, and 8 bases lay between the germline ends. The CDR3 extends over 13 amino acids. DNA for the CDR3: TGTGCCAGCAGCGCCGAGGGCACAGATACGCAGTATTTT. Translating gives CASSAEGTDTQYF.

The rearrangement uses TRBV5-1 and TRBJ2-7; D gene ambiguous. Looked up from germline, CDR1 is SGHRS and CDR2 is YFSETQ. The CDR3 totals 14 residues. V lost 0 bases, J lost 3 bases, and 10 bases lay in between. Here the CDR3 reads CASSLGPTVYEQYF. In nucleotides, the CDR3 is TGCGCCAGCAGCTTGGGCCCGACTGTCTACGAGCAGTACTTC.

The gene calls are TRBV11-2 and TRBJ2-7; 10 positions match TRBD1. The ends lost 5 bases at V and 3 bases at J; junction bases unmatched: 1. The CDR3 is 13 amino acids. CDR1 is SGHAT, CDR2 FQNNGV, per germline. CDR3 nucleotide sequence: TGTGCCAGCAGCAGGACAGGGGGCTACGAGCAGTACTTC. It specifies CASSRTGGYEQYF.

This clone came up a few times. This sequence joins TRBV3-1 (or the pseudogene TRBV3-2) and TRBJ2-2, with TRBD1 as a possible D gene (5 bases). Trimming pared 3 bases from V and 3 bases from J, leaving 11 bases between. In germline, CDR1 is LGHDT, CDR2 YNNKEL (reference sequence). The CDR3 is 15 residues long. CDR3 in DNA: TGTGCCAGCAGCCACAGGGTGCTAGACACCGGGGAGCTGTTTTTT. This codes for CASSHRVLDTGELFF.

This clone was seen once. This chain uses TRBV10-1 with TRBJ2-5; D unresolved. Germline CDR1 reads WNHNN; CDR2 reads SYGVQD (reference sequence). The CDR3 consists of 13 residues. The V end was cut by 3 bases, the J end by 4 bases, with 9 bases between. CDR3 sequence (DNA): TGCGCCAGCAGTGATAGTGGTCCAGAGACCCAGTACTTC. Protein product: CASSDSGPETQYF.

The V and J genes are TRBV10-3 and TRBJ2-3, with D uncertain. V lost 0 bases to trimming and J lost 6 bases, with 4 bases between them. Germline loops: CDR1 ENHRY, CDR2 SYGVKD. CDR3 length: 12 amino acids. The CDR3 DNA reads as TGTGCCATCAGTGAGTCCGGGGATACGCAGTATTTT. The encoded protein is CAISESGDTQYF.

This rearrangement joins TRBV10-1 to TRBJ2-1, with TRBD1 matching over 9 bases. CDR1 and CDR2 from the germline V gene are WNHNN and SYGVQD (reference sequence). The CDR3 contains 15 residues. V shed 6 bases, J shed 5 bases, and the junction held 8 bases outside the gene matches. CDR3 in amino acids: CASSARDRGDNEQFF. The CDR3 region has the DNA TGCGCCAGCAGCGCCCGAGACAGGGGGGACAATGAGCAGTTCTTC.

The J gene is TRBJ1-5, the V gene TRBV6-2 or TRBV6-3; 8 bases map to TRBD1. With 6 bases clipped from V and 2 bases from J, the junction kept 6 bases outside the gene matches. Germline V lookup: CDR1 MNHEY, CDR2 SVGEGT. The CDR3 loop spans 15 amino acids. The CDR3 loop is CASSLPGQGNQPQHF. CDR3 sequence (DNA): TGTGCCAGCAGCCTACCGGGACAGGGCAATCAGCCCCAGCATTTT.

The chain joins TRBV7-8 to TRBJ1-1; D is uncertain. Germline V lookup: CDR1 SGHVS, CDR2 FQNEAQ. This CDR3 is 13 amino acids long. The ends were cut back, 0 bases at V and 10 bases at J, with 12 bases in the middle. CDR3 in DNA: TGTGCCAGCAGCTTAGCGGTCCGGGAGGGAGCTTTCTTT. It encodes CASSLAVREGAFF.

This clone was found once. This chain connects TRBV12-5 to TRBJ2-1, with 8 positions matching TRBD1. This CDR3 spans 16 amino acids. The junction had 8 bases not matched to a gene; V was cut back by 5 bases and J by 2 bases. Germline lookup yields CDR1 LGHNT and CDR2 FRNRAP. In nucleotides, the CDR3 is TGTGCTAGTGGTGGTCAGGGGGCAAAGGCCTACAATGAGCAGTTCTTC. Amino acids: CASGGQGAKAYNEQFF.

The DNA for the CDR3 is TGCGCCAGCAGGAGTTTCTCCTACGAGCAGTACTTC. Amino acids: CASRSFSYEQYF. V gene TRBV5-1 combines with J gene TRBJ2-7; D ambiguous. There are 12 residues in the CDR3. From germline, CDR1 is SGHRS and CDR2 YFSETQ. V was trimmed by 5 bases and J by 0 bases, leaving 6 bases between them.

This chain links TRBV7-3 with TRBJ2-1, with TRBD2 matching over 8 bases. The V and J ends lost 0 bases and 9 bases, in that order; junction bases with no gene match: 4. Per germline, CDR1 SGHTA and CDR2 FQGTGA. The CDR3 totals 14 residues. This chain's CDR3 is CASSLTAGGSEQFF. The DNA for the CDR3 is TGTGCCAGCAGCTTAACGGCGGGAGGATCTGAGCAGTTCTTC.

This clone came up many times. The CDR3 sequence is CASSQKQGAGANVLTF. The CDR3 nucleotides read TGCGCCAGCAGCCAGAAACAGGGGGCTGGGGCCAACGTCCTGACTTTC. The chain is built from TRBV4-1 and TRBJ2-6, with 8 bases aligning to TRBD1. J was trimmed by 2 bases and V by 3 bases; bases with no gene match: 3. This CDR3 region has 16 residues. The germline V gene encodes CDR1 MGHRA and CDR2 YSYEKL.

The V and J genes are TRBV11-2 and TRBJ2-1; 12 bases fit TRBD2. From germline, CDR1 is SGHAT and CDR2 FQNNGV. Unmatched junction bases numbered 5, after V lost 4 bases and J lost 4 bases. This CDR3 comprises 16 residues. As DNA, the CDR3 is TGTGCCAGCAGCTCCCAACTAGCGGGGGGTTACAATGAGCAGTTCTTC. Amino acid sequence: CASSSQLAGGYNEQFF.

In its sample, this clone was seen once. In nucleotides, the CDR3 is TGTGCCAGCAGCTTCCGGGGGATCGATGAGCAGTTCTTC. It yields the protein CASSFRGIDEQFF. This sequence joins TRBV7-9 and TRBJ2-1; D is perhaps TRBD2 (6 bases). Trimming stripped 3 bases from V and 8 bases from J, with 11 bases between. Germline CDR1 reads SEHNR; CDR2 reads FQNEAQ (reference sequence). CDR3 length: 13 amino acids.

V usage is TRBV18 and J usage is TRBJ1-1; D unresolved. CDR3 length: 16 residues. Germline V gives CDR1 KGHSH, CDR2 LQKENI. V lost 2 bases and J 0 bases, leaving 13 bases between the germline ends. CDR3 DNA: TGTGCCAGCTCACCAACCGGGTCCGGAGTGAACACTGAAGCTTTCTTT. Residues: CASSPTGSGVNTEAFF.

CDR3 coding DNA: TGTGCCAGCAGCTTCGGGGGTCGGCCCCAGCATTTT. Translated, it gives CASSFGGRPQHF. This chain connects TRBV11-2 to TRBJ1-5; D perhaps matches TRBD1 (5 bases). Germline values: CDR1 SGHAT, CDR2 FQNNGV. The V and J ends lost 3 bases and 9 bases respectively, with 9 bases between them. CDR3 length: 12 amino acids.

This chain connects TRBV3-1 (or the pseudogene TRBV3-2) to TRBJ1-2; D is unclear. There are 13 residues in the CDR3. The V gene's germline CDR1 is LGHDT and CDR2 YNNKEL (reference sequence). Trimming took off 1 base at V and 7 bases at J, with 10 bases between the two ends. CDR3 sequence reads: CASSQGEGSGYTF. The CDR3 DNA sequence: TGTGCCAGCAGCCAAGGGGAGGGCTCTGGCTACACCTTC.

This clone was recorded only once. J is TRBJ1-1 and V is TRBV7-2, with a tentative D call TRBD1 (6 bases). Per the germline V gene, CDR1 is SGHTA and CDR2 is FQGNSA. V was shortened by 4 bases and J by 4 bases, with 10 bases between the two germline ends. This CDR3 contains 13 residues. DNA for the CDR3: TGTGCCAGCAGCTCTCAGGGGAGCACTGAAGCTTTCTTT. Residues: CASSSQGSTEAFF.

The chain is built from TRBV6-6 and TRBJ1-5; 7 nucleotides line up with TRBD1. Looked up from germline, CDR1 is MNHNY and CDR2 is SVGAGI (reference sequence). Trimming cost V 5 bases and J 5 bases; bases outside gene matches: 9. The CDR3 has 15 residues. The CDR3 DNA sequence: TGTGCCAGCAGTCAGTTGACAGGGCTTCATCAGCCCCAGCATTTT. Protein sequence: CASSQLTGLHQPQHF.